Shown below are 15 T cell receptor beta chains from a single sample sequenced in a study of blood T cell repertoires in COVID-19. Assay: immunoSEQ multiplex PCR; the TCRdb copy retains only in-frame clones and omits some. The profile shows about 120,000 clones, 83% of them singletons. The specimen was peripheral blood. Receptors originate from a man aged 30-40 years with acute or convalescent COVID-19.

The table lists this clone with a count of one. The chain links TRBV6-1 to TRBJ2-7; no clear D gene. With 1 base removed from V and 3 bases from J, the gap between germline ends came to 10 bases. The V gene's germline CDR1 is MNHNS and CDR2 SASEGT. This CDR3 spans 14 amino acids. The CDR3: CASSEVITYYEQYV. CDR3 in DNA: TGTGCCAGCAGTGAAGTGATTACCTACTACGAGCAGTACGTC.

In this sample, this clone turned up a few times. The genes are TRBV5-1 and TRBJ2-7; no definite D call. The CDR3 length is 13 residues. The germline V gene encodes CDR1 SGHRS and CDR2 YFSETQ. V lost 0 bases, J lost 1 base, and 5 bases lay in between. The CDR3 sequence: CASSLEQSYEQYF. In nucleotides, the CDR3 is TGCGCCAGCAGCTTGGAACAGTCCTACGAGCAGTACTTC. Based on the CDR3 plus reference TRBV5-1 and TRBJ2-7, the full variable domain is KAGVTQTPRYLIKTRGQQVTLSCSPISGHRSVSWYQQTPGQGLQFLFEYFSETQRNKGNFPGRFSGRQFSNSRSEMNVSTLELGDSALYLCASSLEQSYEQYFGPGTRLTVT.

The J gene is TRBJ1-5, the V gene TRBV7-2; the D is unclear. The V and J ends lost 2 bases and 7 bases respectively, with 15 bases between them. CDR1 is SGHTA, CDR2 FQGNSA, per germline. CDR3 length equals 15 residues. In DNA, the CDR3 is TGTGCCAGCAGCTTAAGGGTTAGGGAGGGACAGCCCCAGCATTTT. Translating gives CASSLRVREGQPQHF. The full variable domain, with the rest looked up from reference TRBV7-2 and TRBJ1-5, is GAGVSQSPSNKVTEKGKDVELRCDPISGHTALYWYRQSLGQGLEFLIYFQGNSAPDKSGLPSDRFSAERTGGSVSTLTIQRTQQEDSAVYLCASSLRVREGQPQHFGDGTRLSIL.

The CDR3 loop reads CASSQWDTSLNGYTF. CDR3 in DNA: TGTGCCAGCAGCCAATGGGACACATCGCTTAATGGCTACACCTTC. The chain uses TRBV9 and TRBJ1-2; possibly TRBD1 for D (6 bases). V lost 4 bases and J lost 6, with 19 bases in between. Germline CDR1 reads SGDLS; CDR2 reads YYNGEE. The CDR3 runs to 15 residues.

The chain uses TRBV19 and TRBJ2-6, with 7 bases aligning to TRBD2. V trimming: 4 bases; J trimming: 1 base; junction bases outside the gene matches: 10. Germline values: CDR1 LNHDA, CDR2 SQIVND (reference sequence). This CDR3 spans 18 amino acids. The CDR3 DNA reads as TGTGCCAGTAGTAAAGTGGGAGGGTGGGCTTCTGGGGCCAACGTCCTGACTTTC. It yields the protein CASSKVGGWASGANVLTF.

The J gene is TRBJ2-1, the V gene TRBV10-1; 14 bases align to TRBD2. Per germline, CDR1 WNHNN and CDR2 SYGVQD (reference sequence). The CDR3 is made up of 14 amino acids. J lost 15 bases, V lost 8 bases, and 12 bases had no gene match. CDR3 residues: CASGGTSGSLPLFF. As DNA, the CDR3 is TGCGCCAGCGGGGGGACTAGCGGGAGTTTACCCCTGTTCTTC.

This clone has only one observation. The rearrangement links TRBV5-5 to TRBJ2-3; TRBD2 matches 14 bases. After removal of 3 bases from V and 7 bases from J, the junction contained 7 bases not matched to a gene. CDR3 length: 16 residues. Per the germline V gene, CDR1 is SGHKS and CDR2 is YYEKEE (reference sequence). The CDR3 here is CASSWGLAGERNTQYF. The CDR3 DNA is TGTGCCAGCAGCTGGGGACTAGCGGGAGAACGGAATACGCAGTATTTT.

The CDR3 nucleotides are TGTGCCAGCTCACCATGGCTAGCGGGGGCTATGGATACGCAGTATTTT. Encoded protein: CASSPWLAGAMDTQYF. V usage is TRBV18 and J usage is TRBJ2-3; 10 nucleotides match TRBD2. This CDR3 is 16 amino acids long. Germline V gives CDR1 KGHSH, CDR2 LQKENI. V gave up 2 bases and J gave up 6 bases; unmatched junction bases: 8.

By its share, this clone is medium-sized. The chain combines TRBV2 with TRBJ1-2; possible D gene TRBD1, 6 bases. Germline assignment: CDR1 SNHLY and CDR2 FYNNEI. V lost 11 bases and J lost 0, with 10 bases in between. This CDR3 region has 12 residues. CDR3 sequence reads: CASGQSNYGYTF. The CDR3 DNA follows: TGTGCCTCTGGACAGTCTAACTATGGCTACACCTTC.

V gene TRBV5-1 combines with J gene TRBJ2-3, with 7 bases fitting TRBD1. CDR1 and CDR2 from the germline V gene are SGHRS and YFSETQ. Losses at the gene ends were 2 bases for V and 2 bases for J; bases not matched to a gene: 8. The CDR3 has 16 amino acids. The CDR3 DNA follows: TGCGCCAGCAGCTTCGGGACAGCCATGGTCACAGATACGCAGTATTTT. Its translation is CASSFGTAMVTDTQYF.

This rearrangement joins TRBV2 to TRBJ2-1; tentatively, D is TRBD1 (5 bases). The CDR3 is 13 amino acids. Trimming pared 7 bases from V and 5 bases from J, leaving 12 bases between. Germline V gives CDR1 SNHLY, CDR2 FYNNEI. DNA for the CDR3: TGTGCCAGCATGCGCCTGGACAACAATGAGCAGTTCTTC. Its protein product is CASMRLDNNEQFF.

The chain joins TRBV6-4 to TRBJ2-5, with TRBD1 matching over 8 bases. The germline gives CDR1 MRHNA, CDR2 SNTAGT. V was clipped by 0 bases and J by 4 bases; unmatched bases: 4. There are 15 residues in the CDR3. The CDR3 DNA sequence: TGTGCCAGCAGTGACTCGCCAGGGGGCCGAGAGACCCAGTACTTC. Translation: CASSDSPGGRETQYF.

This clone was seen only a few times. V and J are TRBV6-2 or TRBV6-3 and TRBJ1-6, with D possibly TRBD1 on 5 matching bases. The CDR3 has 16 amino acids. The ends were cut back, 4 bases at V and 7 bases at J, with 17 bases in the middle. The germline V gene encodes CDR1 MNHEY and CDR2 SVGEGT. The CDR3 is CASSSLSGARNSPLHF. The CDR3 nucleotides read TGTGCCAGCAGTTCACTCAGCGGGGCGCGAAATTCACCCCTCCACTTT.

The rearrangement joins TRBV7-9 to TRBJ1-1, with D maybe TRBD1 (6 bases). CDR1 and CDR2 from the germline V gene are SEHNR and FQNEAQ (reference sequence). The length of the CDR3 is 15 residues. V lost 4 bases and J 3 bases, leaving 15 bases between the germline ends. CDR3 nucleotide sequence: TGTGCCAGCAGCTCGGGAACAGGGTTGGACACTGAAGCTTTCTTT. Protein product: CASSSGTGLDTEAFF. The variable domain in full, with the rest retrieved from reference TRBV7-9 and TRBJ1-1, is DTGVSQNPRHKITKRGQNVTFRCDPISEHNRLYWYRQTLGQGPEFLTYFQNEAQLEKSRLLSDRFSAERPKGSFSTLEIQRTEQGDSAMYLCASSSGTGLDTEAFFGQGTRLTVV.

The V call is TRBV4-1, the J call TRBJ1-2; 8 bases map to TRBD1. V was pared by 5 bases and J by 3 bases, with 11 bases of the junction left unmatched. Germline loops: CDR1 MGHRA, CDR2 YSYEKL. The CDR3 contains 16 residues. The CDR3 reads CASSLRAGGLDYGYTF. CDR3 nucleotides: TGCGCCAGCAGCTTGCGGGCAGGGGGCTTGGACTATGGCTACACCTTC.